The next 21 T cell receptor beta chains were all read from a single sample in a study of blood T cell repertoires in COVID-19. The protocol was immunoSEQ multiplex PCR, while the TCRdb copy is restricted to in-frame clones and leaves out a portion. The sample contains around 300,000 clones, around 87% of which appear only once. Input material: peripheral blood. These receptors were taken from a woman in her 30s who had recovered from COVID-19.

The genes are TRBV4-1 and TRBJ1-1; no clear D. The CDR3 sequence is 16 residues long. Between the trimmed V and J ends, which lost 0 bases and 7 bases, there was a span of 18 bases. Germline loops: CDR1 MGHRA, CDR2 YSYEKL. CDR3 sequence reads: CASSQEGSNREDEAFF. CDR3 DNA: TGCGCCAGCAGCCAAGAGGGTTCAAATAGGGAGGATGAAGCTTTCTTT.

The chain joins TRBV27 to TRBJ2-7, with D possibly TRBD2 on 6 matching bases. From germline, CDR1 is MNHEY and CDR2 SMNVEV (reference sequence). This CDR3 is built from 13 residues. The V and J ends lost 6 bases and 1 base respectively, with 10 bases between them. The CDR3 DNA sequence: TGTGCCAGCAGCCGGGACTTATCCTACGAGCAGTACTTC. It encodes CASSRDLSYEQYF.

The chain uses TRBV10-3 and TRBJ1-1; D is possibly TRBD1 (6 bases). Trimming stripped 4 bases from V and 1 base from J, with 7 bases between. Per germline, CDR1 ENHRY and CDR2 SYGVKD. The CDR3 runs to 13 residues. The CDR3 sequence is CAISGGGNTEAFF. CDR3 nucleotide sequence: TGTGCCATCAGTGGAGGGGGGAACACTGAAGCTTTCTTT.

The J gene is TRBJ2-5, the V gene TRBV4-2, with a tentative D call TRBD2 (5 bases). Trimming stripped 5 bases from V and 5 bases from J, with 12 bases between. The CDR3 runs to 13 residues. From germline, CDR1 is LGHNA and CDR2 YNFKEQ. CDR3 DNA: TGTGCCAGCAGCGAACTAGTGGGGGAGACCCAGTACTTC. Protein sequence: CASSELVGETQYF.

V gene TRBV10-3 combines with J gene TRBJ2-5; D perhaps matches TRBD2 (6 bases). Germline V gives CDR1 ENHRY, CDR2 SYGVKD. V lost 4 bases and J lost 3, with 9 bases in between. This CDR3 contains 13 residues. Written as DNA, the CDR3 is TGTGCCATCAGTGTGGGGACTGAAGAGACCCAGTACTTC. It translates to CAISVGTEETQYF.

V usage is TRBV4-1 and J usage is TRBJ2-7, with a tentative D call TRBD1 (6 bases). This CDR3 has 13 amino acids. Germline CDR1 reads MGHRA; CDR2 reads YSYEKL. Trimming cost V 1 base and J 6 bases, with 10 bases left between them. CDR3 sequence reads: CASSQVGGTEQYF. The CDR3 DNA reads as TGCGCCAGCAGCCAAGTAGGGGGAACCGAGCAGTACTTC.

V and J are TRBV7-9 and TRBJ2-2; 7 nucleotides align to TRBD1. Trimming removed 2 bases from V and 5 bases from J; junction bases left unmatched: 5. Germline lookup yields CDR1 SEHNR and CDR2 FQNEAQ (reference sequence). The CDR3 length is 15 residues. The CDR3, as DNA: TGTGCCAGCAGCTTAACAAGGGGGCGAACCGGGGAGCTGTTTTTT. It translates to CASSLTRGRTGELFF.

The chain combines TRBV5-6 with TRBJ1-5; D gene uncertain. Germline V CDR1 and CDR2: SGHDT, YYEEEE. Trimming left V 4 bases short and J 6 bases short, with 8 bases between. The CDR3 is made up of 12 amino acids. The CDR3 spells CASSRDFQPQHF. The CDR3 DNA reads TGTGCCAGCAGCCGCGATTTTCAGCCCCAGCATTTT.

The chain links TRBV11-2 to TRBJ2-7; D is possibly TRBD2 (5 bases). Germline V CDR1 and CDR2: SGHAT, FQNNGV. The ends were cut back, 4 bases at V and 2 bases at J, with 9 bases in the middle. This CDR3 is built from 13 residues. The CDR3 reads CASSYPGTYEQYF. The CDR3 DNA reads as TGTGCCAGCAGCTACCCGGGGACCTACGAGCAGTACTTC. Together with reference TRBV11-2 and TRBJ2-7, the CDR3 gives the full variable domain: EAGVAQSPRYKIIEKRQSVAFWCNPISGHATLYWYQQILGQGPKLLIQFQNNGVVDDSQLPKDRFSAERLKGVDSTLKIQPAKLEDSAVYLCASSYPGTYEQYFGPGTRLTVT.

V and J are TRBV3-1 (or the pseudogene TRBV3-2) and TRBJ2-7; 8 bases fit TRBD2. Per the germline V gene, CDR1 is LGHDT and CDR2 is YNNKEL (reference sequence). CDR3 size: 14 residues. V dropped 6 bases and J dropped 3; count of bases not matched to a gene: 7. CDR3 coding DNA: TGTGCCAGCAGACGGGGACTAGGGTTCTACGAGCAGTACTTC. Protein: CASRRGLGFYEQYF.

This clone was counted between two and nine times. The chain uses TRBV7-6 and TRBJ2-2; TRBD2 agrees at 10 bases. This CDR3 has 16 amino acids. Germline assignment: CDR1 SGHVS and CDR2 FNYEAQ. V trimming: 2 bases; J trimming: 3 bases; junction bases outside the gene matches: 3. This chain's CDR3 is CASSLLAGADTGELFF. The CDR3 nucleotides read TGTGCCAGCAGCTTACTAGCGGGAGCGGACACCGGGGAGCTGTTTTTT.

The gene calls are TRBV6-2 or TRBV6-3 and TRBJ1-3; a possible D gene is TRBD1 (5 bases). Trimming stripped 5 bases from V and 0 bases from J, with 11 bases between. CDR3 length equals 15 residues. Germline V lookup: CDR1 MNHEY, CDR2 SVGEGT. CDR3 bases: TGTGCCAGCAGTAACCGGGGGTCCTCTGGAAACACCATATATTTT. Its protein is CASSNRGSSGNTIYF.

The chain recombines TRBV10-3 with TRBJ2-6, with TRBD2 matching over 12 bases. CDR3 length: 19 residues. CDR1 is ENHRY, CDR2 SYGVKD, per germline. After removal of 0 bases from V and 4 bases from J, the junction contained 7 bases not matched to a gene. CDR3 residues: CAISESVTSGSPGANVLTF. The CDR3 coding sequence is TGTGCCATCAGTGAGTCCGTGACTAGCGGGAGTCCAGGGGCCAACGTCCTGACTTTC.

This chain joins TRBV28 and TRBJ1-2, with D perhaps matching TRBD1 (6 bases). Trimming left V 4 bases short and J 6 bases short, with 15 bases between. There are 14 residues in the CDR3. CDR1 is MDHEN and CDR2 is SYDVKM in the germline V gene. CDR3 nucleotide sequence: TGTGCCAGCAGTTACCAGACAGGCGTGGATGGCTACACCTTC. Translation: CASSYQTGVDGYTF.

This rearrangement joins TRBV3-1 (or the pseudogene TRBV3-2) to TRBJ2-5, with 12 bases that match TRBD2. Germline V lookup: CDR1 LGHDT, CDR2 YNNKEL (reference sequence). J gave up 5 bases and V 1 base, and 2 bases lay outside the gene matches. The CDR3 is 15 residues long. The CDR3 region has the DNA TGTGCCAGCAGCCAAGCGACTAGCGGGAGTGAGACCCAGTACTTC. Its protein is CASSQATSGSETQYF.

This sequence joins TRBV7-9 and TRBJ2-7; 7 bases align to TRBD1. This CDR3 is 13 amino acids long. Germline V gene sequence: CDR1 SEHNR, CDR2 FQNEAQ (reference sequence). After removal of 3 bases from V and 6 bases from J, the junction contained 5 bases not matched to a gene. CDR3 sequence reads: CASSFRGSIEQYF. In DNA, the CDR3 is TGTGCCAGCAGCTTCAGGGGGTCGATCGAGCAGTACTTC.

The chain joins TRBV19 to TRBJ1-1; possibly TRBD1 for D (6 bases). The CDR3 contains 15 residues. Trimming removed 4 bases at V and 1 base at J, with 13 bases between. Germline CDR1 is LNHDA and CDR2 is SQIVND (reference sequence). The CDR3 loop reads CASSKGGTGNTEAFF. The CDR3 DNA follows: TGTGCCAGTAGTAAGGGGGGGACGGGGAACACTGAAGCTTTCTTT.

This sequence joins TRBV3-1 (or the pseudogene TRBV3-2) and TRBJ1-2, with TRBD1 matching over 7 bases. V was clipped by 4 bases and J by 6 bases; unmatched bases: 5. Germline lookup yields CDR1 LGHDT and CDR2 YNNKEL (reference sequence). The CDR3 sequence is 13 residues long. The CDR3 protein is CASSPSRGHGYTF. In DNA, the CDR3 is TGTGCCAGCAGCCCAAGTAGGGGGCATGGCTACACCTTC.

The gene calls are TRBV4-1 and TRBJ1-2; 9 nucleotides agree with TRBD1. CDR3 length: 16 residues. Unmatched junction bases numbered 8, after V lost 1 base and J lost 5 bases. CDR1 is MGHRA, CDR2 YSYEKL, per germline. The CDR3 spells CASSQGSGTGRYGYTF. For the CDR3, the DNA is TGCGCCAGCAGCCAAGGATCCGGGACAGGGAGATATGGCTACACCTTC.

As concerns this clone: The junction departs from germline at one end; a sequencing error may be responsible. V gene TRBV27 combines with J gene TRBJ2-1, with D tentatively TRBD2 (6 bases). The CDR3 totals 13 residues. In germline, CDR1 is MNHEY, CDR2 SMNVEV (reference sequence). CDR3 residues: CASSFAGPNGQFF. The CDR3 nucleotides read TGTGCCAGCAGTTTTGCGGGACCCAATGGGCAGTTCTTC.

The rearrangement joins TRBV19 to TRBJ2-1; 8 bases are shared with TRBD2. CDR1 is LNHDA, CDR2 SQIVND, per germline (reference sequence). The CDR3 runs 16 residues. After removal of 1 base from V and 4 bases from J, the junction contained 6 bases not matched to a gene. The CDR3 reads CASSIGSGSGYNEQFF. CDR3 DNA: TGTGCCAGTAGTATAGGGAGCGGGAGTGGTTACAATGAGCAGTTCTTC.